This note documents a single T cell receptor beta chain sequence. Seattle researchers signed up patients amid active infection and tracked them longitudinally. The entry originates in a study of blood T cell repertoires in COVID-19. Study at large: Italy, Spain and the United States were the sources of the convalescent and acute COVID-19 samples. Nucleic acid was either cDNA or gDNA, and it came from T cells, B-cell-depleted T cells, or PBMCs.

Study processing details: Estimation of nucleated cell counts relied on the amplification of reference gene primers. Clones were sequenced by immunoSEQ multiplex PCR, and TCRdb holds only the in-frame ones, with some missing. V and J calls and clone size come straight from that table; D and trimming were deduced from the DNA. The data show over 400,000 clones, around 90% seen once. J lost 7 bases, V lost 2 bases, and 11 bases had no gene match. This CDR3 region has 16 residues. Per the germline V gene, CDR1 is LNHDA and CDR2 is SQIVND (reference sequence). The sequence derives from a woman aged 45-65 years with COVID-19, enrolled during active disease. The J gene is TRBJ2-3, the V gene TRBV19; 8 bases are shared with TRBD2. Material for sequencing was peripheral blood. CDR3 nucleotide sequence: TGTGCCAGTAGTATATTTCTCCGGGGGGGCCGAAATACGCAGTATTTT. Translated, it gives CASSIFLRGGRNTQYF.